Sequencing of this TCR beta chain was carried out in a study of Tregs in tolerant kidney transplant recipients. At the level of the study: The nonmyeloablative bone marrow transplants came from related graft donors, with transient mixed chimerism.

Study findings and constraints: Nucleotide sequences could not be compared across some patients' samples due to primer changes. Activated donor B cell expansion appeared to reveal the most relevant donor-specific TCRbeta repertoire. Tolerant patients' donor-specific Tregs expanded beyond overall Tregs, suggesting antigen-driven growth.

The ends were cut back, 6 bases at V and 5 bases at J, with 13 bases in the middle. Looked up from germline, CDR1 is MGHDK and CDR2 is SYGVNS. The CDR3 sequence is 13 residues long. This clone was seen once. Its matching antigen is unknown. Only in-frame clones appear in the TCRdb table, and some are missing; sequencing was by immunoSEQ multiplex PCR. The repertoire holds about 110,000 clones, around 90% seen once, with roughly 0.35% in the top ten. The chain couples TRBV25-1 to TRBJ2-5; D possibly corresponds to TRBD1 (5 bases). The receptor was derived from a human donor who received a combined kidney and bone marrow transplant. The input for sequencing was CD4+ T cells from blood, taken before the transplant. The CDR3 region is CASSEAGLETQYF. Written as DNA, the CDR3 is TGTGCCAGCAGCGAGGCAGGGTTGGAGACCCAGTACTTC.